The T cell receptor (beta chain) under discussion was sequenced for a study of cytomegalovirus exposure and HLA in healthy donors. Vbeta (60) and Jbeta (13) primers were used in the PCR. The protocol was immunoSEQ multiplex PCR, while the TCRdb copy is restricted to in-frame clones and leaves out a portion. Of about 130,000 clones detected, about 80% appear once; the ten largest clones hold approximately 1%. This donor's CMV serostatus went unrecorded. There are 15 residues in the CDR3. V was clipped by 4 bases and J by 0 bases; unmatched bases: 5. Germline CDR1 SGHAT, CDR2 FQNNGV. The sequencing sample was made of PBMCs. The TCR sequence derives from a human donor in good health. This rearrangement joins TRBV11-2 to TRBJ1-2; 7 nucleotides match TRBD1. The CDR3 loop reads CASSWGTDPNYGYTF. CDR3 nucleotide sequence: TGTGCCAGCAGCTGGGGGACAGATCCTAACTATGGCTACACCTTC. Using reference TRBV11-2 and TRBJ1-2 for the parts outside the CDR3, the full variable domain is EAGVAQSPRYKIIEKRQSVAFWCNPISGHATLYWYQQILGQGPKLLIQFQNNGVVDDSQLPKDRFSAERLKGVDSTLKIQPAKLEDSAVYLCASSWGTDPNYGYTFGSGTRLTVV.